This paragraph reports one TCR beta chain. Its antigen is undetermined. Individual cDNA molecules were tagged with unique molecular identifiers, the study reported. TCRdb used MiXCR to reprocess the 5' RACE reads, holding one entry per CDR3 protein. Seen here are around 93,000 distinct CDR3 sequences, 10% to 15% observed once, and the top ten hold 3.5% to 5%. This entry belongs to a study of early T cells in non-severe SARS-CoV-2 infection. The overall study: With bulk RNA from unsorted whole blood as input, sequencing yielded unpaired chains.

The CDR3 length is 15 residues. V was cut by 3 bases and J by 4 bases, with 14 bases left in between. Germline V CDR1 and CDR2: LNHDA, SQIVND (reference sequence). Whole-study findings and limits: The VDJdb matching leaned toward anti-spike CD8 responses and overlooked private and CD4 specificities.

The receptor's source is an adult who was a healthcare worker with PCR-confirmed SARS-CoV-2 infection or an uninfected control (not recorded which). The chain employs TRBV19 and TRBJ2-3, with D perhaps being TRBD1 or TRBD2 (5 bases each). Sample: whole blood, taken at baseline. CDR3 region: CASSMGDPRADTQYF. DNA for the CDR3: TGTGCCAGTAGTATGGGAGACCCCAGGGCAGATACGCAGTATTTT. The whole variable domain, remainder taken from reference TRBV19 and TRBJ2-3, is DGGITQSPKYLFRKEGQNVTLSCEQNLNHDAMYWYRQDPGQGLRLIYYSQIVNDFQKGDIAEGYSVSREKKESFPLTVTSAQKNPTAFYLCASSMGDPRADTQYFGPGTRLTVL.